The clone carrying this T cell receptor beta chain has a count of ten or more. Antigen unknown. The lymph nodes were axillary draining lymph nodes from breast cancer patients. TCRdb processed the multiplex PCR reads anew with MiXCR; each CDR3 protein has one entry. The table lists under 150,000 distinct CDR3 sequences, roughly 21% of them singletons. This sample stems from a study of breast tumors, draining lymph nodes, adjacent tissues. Study conclusions and caveats: Data only fit, rather than demonstrated, lymph node origin of most tumor T cells. Tumor repertoires ranked between lymph nodes and nontumor tissue in diversity, with V and J gene preferences. Findings are consistent with lymph node origin and intratumoral expansion of most tumor T cells. Luminal-like breast cancer showed significantly higher tumor–nontumor repertoire similarity than basal-like.

This CDR3 contains 14 residues. Germline V gene sequence: CDR1 DFQATT, CDR2 SNEGSKA (reference sequence). The V gene lost 6 bases and the J gene lost 7 bases, with 22 bases spanning the gap. The gene calls are TRBV20-1 and TRBJ2-7, with D perhaps TRBD2 (5 bases). The sequencing input was axillary lymph node tissue. This TCR came from a female donor with breast cancer. Some clones in this sample may be carry-over from other donors' samples. In DNA, the CDR3 is TGCAGTGCAAACCTAGAGGACTTCCCCCGGGAGCAGTACTTC. Protein sequence: CSANLEDFPREQYF.